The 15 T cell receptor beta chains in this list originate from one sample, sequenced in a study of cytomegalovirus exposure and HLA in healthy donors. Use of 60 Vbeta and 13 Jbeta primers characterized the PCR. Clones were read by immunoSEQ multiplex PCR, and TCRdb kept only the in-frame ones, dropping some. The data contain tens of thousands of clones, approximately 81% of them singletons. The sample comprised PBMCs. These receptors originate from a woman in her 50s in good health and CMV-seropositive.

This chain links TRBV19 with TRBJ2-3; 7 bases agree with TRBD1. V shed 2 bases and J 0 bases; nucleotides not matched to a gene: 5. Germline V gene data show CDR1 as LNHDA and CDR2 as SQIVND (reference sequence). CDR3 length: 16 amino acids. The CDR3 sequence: CASSIFEGASTDTQYF. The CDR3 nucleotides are TGTGCCAGTAGTATATTTGAGGGGGCGAGCACAGATACGCAGTATTTT.

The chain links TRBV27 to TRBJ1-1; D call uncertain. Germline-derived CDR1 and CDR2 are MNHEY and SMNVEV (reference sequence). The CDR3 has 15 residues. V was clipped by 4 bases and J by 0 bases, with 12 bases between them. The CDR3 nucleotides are TGTGCCAGCAGTTGGTCAAGAGACTTGAACACTGAAGCTTTCTTT. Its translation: CASSWSRDLNTEAFF.

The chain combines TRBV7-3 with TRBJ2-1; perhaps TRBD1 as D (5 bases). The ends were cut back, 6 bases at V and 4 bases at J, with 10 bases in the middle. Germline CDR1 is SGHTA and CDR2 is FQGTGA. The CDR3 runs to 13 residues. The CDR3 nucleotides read TGTGCCAGCAGTAGGACAAAGTACAATGAGCAGTTCTTC. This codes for CASSRTKYNEQFF.

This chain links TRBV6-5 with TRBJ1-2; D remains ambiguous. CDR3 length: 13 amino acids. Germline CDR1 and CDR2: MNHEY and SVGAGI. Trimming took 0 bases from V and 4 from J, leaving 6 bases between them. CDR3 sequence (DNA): TGTGCCAGCAGTTACTCACGGGGCTATGGCTACACCTTC. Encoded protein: CASSYSRGYGYTF.

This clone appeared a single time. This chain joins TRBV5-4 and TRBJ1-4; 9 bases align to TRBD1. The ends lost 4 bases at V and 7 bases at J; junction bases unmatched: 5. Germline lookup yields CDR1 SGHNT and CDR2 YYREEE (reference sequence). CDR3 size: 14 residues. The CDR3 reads CASSAQGAVEKLFF. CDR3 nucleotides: TGTGCCAGCAGCGCACAGGGGGCTGTTGAAAAACTGTTTTTT. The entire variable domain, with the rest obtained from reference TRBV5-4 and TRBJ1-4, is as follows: ETGVTQSPTHLIKTRGQQVTLRCSSQSGHNTVSWYQQALGQGPQFIFQYYREEENGRGNFPPRFSGLQFPNYSSELNVNALELDDSALYLCASSAQGAVEKLFFGSGTQLSVL.

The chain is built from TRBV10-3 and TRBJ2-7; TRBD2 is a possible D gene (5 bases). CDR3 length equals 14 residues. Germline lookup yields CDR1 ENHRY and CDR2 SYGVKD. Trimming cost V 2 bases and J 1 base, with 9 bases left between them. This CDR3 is CAISERENSYEQYF. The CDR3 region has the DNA TGTGCCATCAGTGAGCGGGAAAATTCCTACGAGCAGTACTTC.

The CDR3, as DNA: TGTGCCAGCAGCTTTAGCGGGAGCTCCTACAATGAGCAGTTCTTC. Translating it yields CASSFSGSSYNEQFF. The chain uses TRBV12-1 and TRBJ2-1; the table's D call of TRBD2 was not tested on the DNA. TRBV12-1 is noted as a pseudogene. The CDR3 loop spans 15 amino acids.

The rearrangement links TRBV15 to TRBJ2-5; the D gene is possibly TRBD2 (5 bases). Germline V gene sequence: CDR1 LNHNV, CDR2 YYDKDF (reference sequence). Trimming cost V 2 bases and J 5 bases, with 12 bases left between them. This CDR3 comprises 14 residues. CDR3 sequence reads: CATSRREFGETQYF. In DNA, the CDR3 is TGTGCCACCAGCAGACGGGAATTCGGGGAGACCCAGTACTTC.

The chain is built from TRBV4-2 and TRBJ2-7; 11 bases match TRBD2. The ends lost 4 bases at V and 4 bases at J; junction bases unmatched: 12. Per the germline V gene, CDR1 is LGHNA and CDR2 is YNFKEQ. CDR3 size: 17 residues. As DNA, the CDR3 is TGTGCCAGCAGCCCAGCTACTGGGACTAGCGGTAGGTACGAGCAGTACTTC. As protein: CASSPATGTSGRYEQYF.

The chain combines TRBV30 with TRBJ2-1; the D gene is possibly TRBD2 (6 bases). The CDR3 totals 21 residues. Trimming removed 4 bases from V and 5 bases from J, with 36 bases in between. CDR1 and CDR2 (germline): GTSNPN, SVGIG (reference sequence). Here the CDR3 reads CAWTRMFQTNLAGFGHNEQFF. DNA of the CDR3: TGTGCCTGGACTCGAATGTTTCAGACTAATCTGGCGGGATTCGGGCACAATGAGCAGTTCTTC.

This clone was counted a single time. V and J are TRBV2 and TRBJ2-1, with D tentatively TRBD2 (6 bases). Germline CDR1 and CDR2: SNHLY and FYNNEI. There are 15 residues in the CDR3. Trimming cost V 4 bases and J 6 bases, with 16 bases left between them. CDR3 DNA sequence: TGTGCCAGCAGTGGGGACTCCAGGCCTGGCAATGAGCAGTTCTTC. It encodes CASSGDSRPGNEQFF. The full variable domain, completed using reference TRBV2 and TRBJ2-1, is EPEVTQTPSHQVTQMGQEVILRCVPISNHLYFYWYRQILGQKVEFLVSFYNNEISEKSEIFDDQFSVERPDGSNFTLKIRSTKLEDSAMYFCASSGDSRPGNEQFFGPGTRLTVL.

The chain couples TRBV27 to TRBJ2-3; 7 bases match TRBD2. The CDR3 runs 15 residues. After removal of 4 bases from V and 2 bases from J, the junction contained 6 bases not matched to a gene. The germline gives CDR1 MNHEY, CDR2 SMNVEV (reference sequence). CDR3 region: CASSSPSGNTDTQYF. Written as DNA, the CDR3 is TGTGCCAGCAGTTCGCCTAGCGGCAACACAGATACGCAGTATTTT.

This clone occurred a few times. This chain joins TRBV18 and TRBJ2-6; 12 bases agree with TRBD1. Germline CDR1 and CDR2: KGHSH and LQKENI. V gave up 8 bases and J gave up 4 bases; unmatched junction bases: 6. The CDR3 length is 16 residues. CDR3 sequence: CASTGQGARGANVLTF. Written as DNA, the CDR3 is TGTGCCAGCACGGGACAGGGGGCGCGCGGGGCCAACGTCCTGACTTTC.

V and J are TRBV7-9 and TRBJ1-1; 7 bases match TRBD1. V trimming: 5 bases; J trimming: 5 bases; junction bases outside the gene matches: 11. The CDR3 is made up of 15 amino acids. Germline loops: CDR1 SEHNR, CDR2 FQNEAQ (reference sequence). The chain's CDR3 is CASSPMTGMRTEAFF. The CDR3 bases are TGTGCCAGCAGCCCAATGACAGGGATGAGGACTGAAGCTTTCTTT.

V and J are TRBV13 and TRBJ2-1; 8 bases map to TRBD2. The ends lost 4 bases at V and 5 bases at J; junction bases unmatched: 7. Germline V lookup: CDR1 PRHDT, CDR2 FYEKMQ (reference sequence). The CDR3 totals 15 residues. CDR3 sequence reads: CASSSLGLADNEQFF. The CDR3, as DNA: TGTGCCAGCAGCTCACTTGGACTAGCTGACAATGAGCAGTTCTTC.